The rows below give T cell receptor beta chains drawn from one sample of a study of blood T cell repertoires in COVID-19. Measured with immunoSEQ multiplex PCR; TCRdb has only the in-frame clones, and not every one. The repertoire has just over 350,000 clones, about 90% of them found once; the top ten carry 2.5% to 3%. Input material: PBMCs or T cells enriched from blood (not recorded which). Every receptor here comes from a woman in her 30s who had recovered from COVID-19. CDR3s include the opening cysteine and the closing phenylalanine or tryptophan. A D gene is named only where the DNA matches it firmly. The listing skips clone size in some rows; elsewhere it reads once, few, many or a size class.

abundance	len	v_gene	j_gene	d_gene	CDR3aa	CDR3nt
.	12	TRBV14	TRBJ2-7	.	CASSRSSYEQYF	TGTGCCAGCAGCAGGAGCTCCTACGAGCAGTACTTC
.	17	TRBV7-6	TRBJ2-1	TRBD2	CASTETLAGDSYNEQFF	TGTGCCAGCACCGAAACGCTAGCGGGGGACTCCTACAATGAGCAGTTCTTC
.	13	TRBV11-2	TRBJ1-4	.	CASSPWGGEKLFF	TGTGCCAGCAGCCCCTGGGGGGGTGAAAAACTGTTTTTT
.	15	TRBV7-8	TRBJ1-2	.	CASSLGGDNGDGYTF	TGTGCCAGCAGCTTAGGTGGTGACAACGGGGATGGCTACACCTTC
.	15	TRBV7-9	TRBJ1-4	.	CASRVREATNEKLFF	TGTGCCAGCCGGGTGCGGGAAGCAACTAATGAAAAACTGTTTTTT
once	15	TRBV2	TRBJ1-1	TRBD1	CASRQNQGGATEAFF	TGTGCCAGTAGGCAGAACCAGGGGGGAGCCACTGAAGCTTTCTTT
.	14	TRBV7-9	TRBJ2-7	.	CASSPKTVAYEQYF	TGTGCCAGCAGCCCGAAGACAGTAGCATACGAGCAGTACTTC
.	13	TRBV7-9	TRBJ1-1	.	CASSLDSNTEAFF	TGTGCCAGCAGCTTAGACTCTAACACTGAAGCTTTCTTT
.	15	TRBV19	TRBJ1-3	.	CASTLGGASGNTIYF	TGTGCCAGTACCCTGGGCGGGGCTTCTGGAAACACCATATATTTT
once	17	TRBV5-4	TRBJ2-4	TRBD2	CASRRSGGAINKNIQYF	TGTGCCAGCAGAAGAAGCGGGGGGGCGATCAACAAAAACATTCAGTACTTC
.	12	TRBV29-1	TRBJ1-1	.	CSVVAMRTEAFF	TGCAGCGTTGTCGCAATGAGGACTGAAGCTTTCTTT
.	13	TRBV27	TRBJ2-7	TRBD1	CASTGTGNYEQYF	TGTGCCAGCACCGGGACAGGAAACTACGAGCAGTACTTC
.	14	TRBV11-1	TRBJ2-1	TRBD2	CASISSSGNNEQFF	TGTGCCAGCATCTCCAGTAGCGGGAACAATGAGCAGTTCTTC
once	13	TRBV7-8	TRBJ1-1	.	CASSLAWGGPAFF	TGTGCCAGCAGCTTAGCGTGGGGGGGGCCGGCTTTCTTT
.	13	TRBV2	TRBJ1-1	.	CASSVSSAREAFF	TGTGCCAGCAGTGTGTCGTCAGCGAGGGAAGCTTTCTTT
.	16	TRBV5-1	TRBJ2-1	.	CASSSAGTRSYNEQFF	TGCGCCAGCAGCTCAGCCGGGACTCGCTCCTACAATGAGCAGTTCTTC
few	16	TRBV2	TRBJ1-1	TRBD1	CASTLSGTGRAAEAFF	TGTGCCAGCACATTGTCCGGGACAGGGAGGGCTGCTGAAGCTTTCTTT
.	13	TRBV18	TRBJ2-7	.	CASSPSPGVEQYF	TGTGCCAGCTCACCATCACCGGGGGTCGAGCAGTACTTC
.	13	TRBV18	TRBJ1-3	.	CASYESSGNTIYF	TGTGCCAGCTACGAGAGCTCTGGAAACACCATATATTTT
.	19	TRBV14	TRBJ2-2	TRBD2	CASSQRPLGLAGVAGELFF	TGTGCCAGCAGCCAACGTCCCCTGGGACTAGCGGGAGTTGCGGGGGAGCTGTTTTTT
.	14	TRBV12-5	TRBJ2-2	.	CASGLVAGFVELFF	TGTGCTAGTGGTTTGGTGGCAGGCTTCGTGGAGCTGTTTTTT
once	16	TRBV4-2	TRBJ2-1	TRBD2	CASSHPAGLADSEQFF	TGTGCCAGCAGTCACCCGGCGGGACTAGCAGATTCTGAGCAGTTCTTC
.	15	TRBV27	TRBJ2-3	TRBD2	CASSSPSGSTDTQYF	TGTGCCAGCAGTTCCCCTAGCGGAAGCACAGATACGCAGTATTTT
.	15	TRBV6-1	TRBJ2-5	TRBD2	CASSELSGRAETQYF	TGTGCCAGCAGTGAATTAAGCGGGAGGGCCGAGACCCAGTACTTC
.	14	TRBV28	TRBJ2-6	.	CASSPSSGANVLTF	TGTGCCAGCAGTCCCAGCTCTGGGGCCAACGTCCTGACTTTC
once	11	TRBV29-1	TRBJ2-3	.	CSSHSTDTQYF	TGCAGCAGCCACAGCACAGATACGCAGTATTTT
.	14	TRBV14	TRBJ1-2	.	CASSETVYQKGYTF	TGTGCCAGCAGCGAAACCGTATACCAGAAGGGCTACACCTTC
.	16	TRBV11-1	TRBJ2-1	.	CASSPRTASRRNEQFF	TGTGCCAGCAGCCCAAGGACGGCTAGCCGGAGGAATGAGCAGTTCTTC
.	16	TRBV27	TRBJ2-1	TRBD2	CASSSRLAGGVNEQFF	TGTGCCAGCAGTTCCCGACTAGCGGGAGGCGTTAATGAGCAGTTCTTC
.	14	TRBV28	TRBJ2-2	.	CASFGQGGTGELFF	TGTGCCAGCTTTGGGCAGGGGGGAACCGGGGAGCTGTTTTTT
.	15	TRBV29-1	TRBJ2-1	TRBD2	CSGLSGTSGTNEQFF	TGCAGCGGGCTATCCGGGACTAGCGGAACCAATGAGCAGTTCTTC
.	12	TRBV12-3/TRBV12-4	TRBJ2-1	.	CASSFESNEQFF	TGTGCCAGCAGTTTCGAGTCGAATGAGCAGTTCTTC
.	16	TRBV5-6	TRBJ1-4	.	CASSLKSGVGNEKLFF	TGTGCCAGCAGCTTGAAGTCGGGGGTGGGTAATGAAAAACTGTTTTTT
.	15	TRBV7-8	TRBJ1-1	TRBD1	CASSPGQGMNTEAFF	TGTGCCAGCAGCCCCGGACAGGGGATGAACACTGAAGCTTTCTTT
.	16	TRBV3-1/TRBV3-2	TRBJ1-6	.	CASTPWAGANNSPLHF	TGTGCCAGCACCCCCTGGGCAGGGGCTAATAATTCACCCCTCCACTTT
once	14	TRBV27	TRBJ2-5	.	CASSPLVEGETQYF	TGTGCCAGCAGTCCCCTGGTAGAGGGAGAGACCCAGTACTTC
few	15	TRBV24-1	TRBJ2-1	TRBD2	CATSGTSGPYNEQFF	TGTGCCACCAGCGGGACTAGCGGGCCCTACAATGAGCAGTTCTTC
once	13	TRBV10-3	TRBJ2-5	.	CAIKPGEVETQYF	TGTGCCATCAAGCCGGGGGAGGTCGAGACCCAGTACTTC